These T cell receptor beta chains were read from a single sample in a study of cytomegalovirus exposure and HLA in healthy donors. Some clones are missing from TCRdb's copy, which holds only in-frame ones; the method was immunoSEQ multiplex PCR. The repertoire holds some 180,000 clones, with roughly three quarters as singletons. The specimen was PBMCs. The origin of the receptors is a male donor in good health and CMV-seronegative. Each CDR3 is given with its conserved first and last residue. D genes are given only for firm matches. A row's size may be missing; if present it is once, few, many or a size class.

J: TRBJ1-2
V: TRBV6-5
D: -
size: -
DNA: TGTGCCAGCAGTTACGGTCGGTTTTTTGGCTACACCTTC
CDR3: CASSYGRFFGYTF

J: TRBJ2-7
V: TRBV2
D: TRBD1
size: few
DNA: TGTGCCAGCAGCGGACAGGGACAAGTATACGAGCAGTACTTC
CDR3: CASSGQGQVYEQYF

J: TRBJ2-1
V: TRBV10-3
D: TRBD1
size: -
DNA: TGTGCCATGCGACAGGGGGACAGTGAGCAGTTCTTC
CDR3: CAMRQGDSEQFF

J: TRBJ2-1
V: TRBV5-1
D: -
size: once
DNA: TGCGCCAGCAGCTTGGGCCACGGGGGCTCCTACAATGAGCAGTTCTTC
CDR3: CASSLGHGGSYNEQFF

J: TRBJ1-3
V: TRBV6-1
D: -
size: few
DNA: TGTGCCGCCGCGGAGGGAGGGGACGGAAACACCATATATTTT
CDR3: CAAAEGGDGNTIYF

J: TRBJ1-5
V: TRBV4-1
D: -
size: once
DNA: TGCGCCAGCAGCCTCGGACAGATCAATCAGCCCCAGCATTTT
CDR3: CASSLGQINQPQHF

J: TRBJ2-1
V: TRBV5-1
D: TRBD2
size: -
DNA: TGCGCCAGCAGCTTGGACCCAGCGGGAGACAATGAGCAGTTCTTC
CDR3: CASSLDPAGDNEQFF

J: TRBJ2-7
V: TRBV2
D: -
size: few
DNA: TGTGCCAGCACCGTCGAGCTCTACGAGCAGTACTTC
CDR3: CASTVELYEQYF

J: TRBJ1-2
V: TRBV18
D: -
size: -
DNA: TGTGCCAGCTCACCCGACAGGCAAGACTATGGCTACACCTTC
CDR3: CASSPDRQDYGYTF

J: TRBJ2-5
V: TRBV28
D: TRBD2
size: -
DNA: TGTGCCAGCAGGCCAGCGGGGCAAGAGACCCAGTACTTC
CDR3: CASRPAGQETQYF

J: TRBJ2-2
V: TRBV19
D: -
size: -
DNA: TGTGCCAGTAGGGGACTGAACACCGGGGAGCTGTTTTTT
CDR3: CASRGLNTGELFF

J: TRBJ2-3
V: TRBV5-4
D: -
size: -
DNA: TGTGCCAGCAGGCGGGAAGCGACAGATACGCAGTATTTT
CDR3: CASRREATDTQYF

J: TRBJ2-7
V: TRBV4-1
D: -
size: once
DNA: TGCGCCAGCAGCCAAAGGGGGTCCCCCTACGAGCAGTACTTC
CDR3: CASSQRGSPYEQYF

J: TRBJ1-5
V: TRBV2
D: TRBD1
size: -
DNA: TGTGCCAGCAGTGGCCGGGACAGGGGGTTTGATCAGCCCCAGCATTTT
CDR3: CASSGRDRGFDQPQHF

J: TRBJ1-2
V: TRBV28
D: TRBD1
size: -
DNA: TGTGCCAGCAGTTTCCAAATAACAGGGGGTGTCTATGGCTACACCTTC
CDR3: CASSFQITGGVYGYTF

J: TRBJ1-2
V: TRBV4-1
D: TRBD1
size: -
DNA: TGCGCCAGCAGCCAAGTGTCGGGACAGGGGTATGGCTACACCTTC
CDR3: CASSQVSGQGYGYTF

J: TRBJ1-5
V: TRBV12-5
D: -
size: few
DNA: TGTGCTAGTGGATTTACAGGGACTCAGCCCCAGCATTTT
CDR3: CASGFTGTQPQHF

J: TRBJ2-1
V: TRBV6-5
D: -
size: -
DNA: TGTGCCAGCAGTTCCCCATATGAGCAGTTCTTC
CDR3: CASSSPYEQFF

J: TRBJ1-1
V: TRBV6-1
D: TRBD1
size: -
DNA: TGTGCCAGCAGTGAGCGGGACAGGGGAGTGCTTACTGAAGCTTTCTTT
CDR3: CASSERDRGVLTEAFF

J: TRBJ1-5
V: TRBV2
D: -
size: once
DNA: TGTGCCAGCAGTCGAGTCGGGAGCAATCAGCCCCAGCATTTT
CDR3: CASSRVGSNQPQHF

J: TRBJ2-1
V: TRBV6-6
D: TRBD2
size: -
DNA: TGTGCCAGCAGTTACTCACCCGGGACTAGCATAAATGAGCAGTTCTTC
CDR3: CASSYSPGTSINEQFF

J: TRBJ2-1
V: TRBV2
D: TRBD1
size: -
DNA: TGTGCCAGCAGTGAAAGGGACAGCTCCTACAATGAGCAGTTCTTC
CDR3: CASSERDSSYNEQFF

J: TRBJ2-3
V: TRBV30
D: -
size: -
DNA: TGTGCCTGGAGTGTAATGGCAGGGCACACAGATACGCAGTATTTT
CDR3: CAWSVMAGHTDTQYF

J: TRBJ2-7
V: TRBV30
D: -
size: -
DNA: TGTGCCTGGAGTGTACGACTACTCTACGAGCAGTACTTC
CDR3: CAWSVRLLYEQYF

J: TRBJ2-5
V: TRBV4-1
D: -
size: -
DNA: TGCGCCAGCAGCCTTTACATTTTCCAAGAGACCCAGTACTTC
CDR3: CASSLYIFQETQYF

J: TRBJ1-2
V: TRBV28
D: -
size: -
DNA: TGTGCCAGCAGTCAACAGGGCCACGGGGGCTACACCTTC
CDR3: CASSQQGHGGYTF

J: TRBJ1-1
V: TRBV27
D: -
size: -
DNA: TGTGCCAGCAGTTTATCAGGGGTAGCTTTCTTT
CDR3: CASSLSGVAFF

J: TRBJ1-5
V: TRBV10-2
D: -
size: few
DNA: TGCGCCGCCGGACAGAGTTTCAATCAGCCCCAGCATTTT
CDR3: CAAGQSFNQPQHF

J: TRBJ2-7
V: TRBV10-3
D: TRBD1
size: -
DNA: TGTGCCATCAGTCTGACAGGGGGCCTAGACGAGCAGTACTTC
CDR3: CAISLTGGLDEQYF

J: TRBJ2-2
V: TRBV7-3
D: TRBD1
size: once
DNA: TGTGCCAGCAGCTTATCCGGGACAGGGGTCGGGGAGCTGTTTTTT
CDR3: CASSLSGTGVGELFF

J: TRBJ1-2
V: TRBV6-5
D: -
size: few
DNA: TGTGCCAGCAGTTCCGAAGTAAGACTTGGCTACACCTTC
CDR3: CASSSEVRLGYTF

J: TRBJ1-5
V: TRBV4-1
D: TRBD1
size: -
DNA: TGCGCCAGCAGCCTTGCAGACAGGGGCAATCAGCCCCAGCATTTT
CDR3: CASSLADRGNQPQHF

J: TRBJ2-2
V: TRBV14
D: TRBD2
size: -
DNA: TGTGCCAGCAGTCCTGGGAGCGGGGCCTGGACCGGGGAGCTGTTTTTT
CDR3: CASSPGSGAWTGELFF

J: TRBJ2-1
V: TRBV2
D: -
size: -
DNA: TGTGCCAGCACCGAAGGAGGTCTACCAGGCAATGAGCAGTTCTTC
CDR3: CASTEGGLPGNEQFF

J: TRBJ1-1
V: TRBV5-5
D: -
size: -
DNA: TGTGCCAGCAGCTTGTTTTCGGGTATGAACACTGAAGCTTTCTTT
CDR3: CASSLFSGMNTEAFF

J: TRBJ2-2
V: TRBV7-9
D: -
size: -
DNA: TGTGCCAGCACCTTCCAGGGGGAGGACGGGGAGCTGTTTTTT
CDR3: CASTFQGEDGELFF

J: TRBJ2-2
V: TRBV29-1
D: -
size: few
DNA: TGCAGCGTTGACCGGGAGATCCCCGGGGAGCTGTTTTTT
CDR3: CSVDREIPGELFF

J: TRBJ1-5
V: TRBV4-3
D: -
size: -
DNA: TGCGCCAGCAGCCAAGGACAGGCGGGTCAGCCCCAGCATTTT
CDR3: CASSQGQAGQPQHF

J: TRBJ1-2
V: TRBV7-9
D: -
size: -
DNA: TGTTCCAGCAGCTTGGCCGGGACACCCTATGGCTACACCTTC
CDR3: CSSSLAGTPYGYTF

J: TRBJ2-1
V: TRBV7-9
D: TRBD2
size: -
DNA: TGTGCCAGCAGCCCTCGTCGACTAGCGGGAGCGGGTGAGCAGTTCTTC
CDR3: CASSPRRLAGAGEQFF

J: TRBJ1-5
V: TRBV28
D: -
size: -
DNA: TGTGCCAGCAGTTTACACCTTTTGGCTAGCAATCAGCCCCAGCATTTT
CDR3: CASSLHLLASNQPQHF

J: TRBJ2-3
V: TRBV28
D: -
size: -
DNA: TGTGCCAGCAGTTTAATCTCCGATACGCAGTATTTT
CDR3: CASSLISDTQYF

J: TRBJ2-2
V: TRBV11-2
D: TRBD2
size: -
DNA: TGTGCCAGCAGCTTAGACGGGGGGTTTAGCGGGGAGCTGTTTTTT
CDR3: CASSLDGGFSGELFF

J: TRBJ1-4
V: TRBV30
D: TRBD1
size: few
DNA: TGTGCCTGGAGTGGCAGGGGGCGAGCTAATGAAAAACTGTTTTTT
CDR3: CAWSGRGRANEKLFF

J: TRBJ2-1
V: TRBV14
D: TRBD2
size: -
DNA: TGTGCCAGCAGCCGCATAGCGGGAGGGCCCCTTGAGCAGTTCTTC
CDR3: CASSRIAGGPLEQFF